Listed below are T cell receptor beta chains from one sample, sequenced in a study of T cells in Graves' hyperthyroidism and ophthalmopathy. MiXCR was run by TCRdb on the multiplex PCR reads, yielding one entry per CDR3 protein. Here the sample spans 500,000 to 600,000 distinct CDR3 sequences, 46% being singletons. The sample comprised peripheral blood or thyroid tissue (not recorded which). These receptors were collected from an adult woman with Graves' disease, either hyperthyroidism or ophthalmopathy (not recorded which). The CDR3 runs from the conserved cysteine through the conserved F or W. D genes are given only for firm matches. Size is omitted from some rows. Given values are once, few, many or a class for expanded clones.

TRBV7-9	TRBD1	NA	TRBJ2-1	TGTGCCAGCAGCTTAAAGGCTAGGATGGACAGGACGAATGAGCAGTTCTTC	CASSLKARMDRTNEQFF
TRBV11-2	TRBD2	many	TRBJ2-7	TGTGCCAGCAGCTTATTACTAGCGGGAGGCGAGCAGTACTTC	CASSLLLAGGEQYF
TRBV7-9	TRBD2	NA	TRBJ2-2	TGTGCCAGCAGTAGACCCGGGACTAGCGGGAGGATAGCAAACACCGGGGAGCTGTTTTTT	CASSRPGTSGRIANTGELFF
TRBV10-1	NA	many	TRBJ2-7	TGCGCCAGCAGTGAGTTTGCAGGGCCCTACGAGCAGTACTTC	CASSEFAGPYEQYF
TRBV12-3/TRBV12-4	TRBD1	NA	TRBJ1-2	TGTGCCAGCAGTTGGCCGGGACAGGGAGAGGTTGGCTACACCTTC	CASSWPGQGEVGYTF
TRBV19	NA	many	TRBJ2-7	TGTGCCAGTAGTATGACATCCCGGGGCCCGAGCTCCTACGAGCAGTACTTC	CASSMTSRGPSSYEQYF
TRBV7-9	TRBD1	many	TRBJ1-2	TGTGCCAGCAGCCAAACGACAGGGAGACGGGGCTACACCTTC	CASSQTTGRRGYTF
TRBV10-3	TRBD1	NA	TRBJ2-5	TGTGCCATCCAGCCCAGCGAACAGGGGGCTAGAGAGACCCAGTACTTC	CAIQPSEQGARETQYF
TRBV15	NA	many	TRBJ1-6	TGTGCCACGGGTCAGGACAATTCACCCCTCCACTTT	CATGQDNSPLHF
TRBV24-1	NA	NA	TRBJ2-7	TGTGCCAGCAGTCCCCAGAAATACGAGCAGTACTTC	CASSPQKYEQYF
TRBV7-2	NA	NA	TRBJ2-5	TGTGCCAGCACATCGTTAGAGACCCAGTACTTC	CASTSLETQYF
TRBV5-6	NA	few	TRBJ2-2	TGTGCCAGCAGCTTGAGACGTCGGGGCACCGGGGAGCTGTTTTTT	CASSLRRRGTGELFF
TRBV19	NA	NA	TRBJ2-6	TGTGCCAGTAGTAGCGGGACTTTC	CASSSGTF
TRBV2	NA	many	TRBJ1-4	TGTGCCAGCAGTTACAATCCGGGGGGGACCACCCCTGCAACTAATGAAAAACTGTTTTTT	CASSYNPGGTTPATNEKLFF
TRBV25-1	NA	NA	TRBJ2-5	TGTGCCAGCATTGCGGGGTCCAAGACCCAGTACTTC	CASIAGSKTQYF
TRBV5-1	NA	NA	TRBJ2-1	TGCGCCAGCAGCCCTCGGCTGAGGGGTGGATCCTACAATGAGCAGTTCTTC	CASSPRLRGGSYNEQFF
TRBV7-9	NA	many	TRBJ1-1	TGTGCCAGCACCCCGTGGGCAGGGAGTACGAGGACTGAAGCTTTCTTT	CASTPWAGSTRTEAFF
TRBV10-3	NA	NA	TRBJ1-5	TGTGCCATCAGTGGCCAGGGGCATCAGCCCCAGCATTTT	CAISGQGHQPQHF
TRBV19	NA	once	TRBJ2-2	TGTGCCAGTATAAAGCGGAGTACCGGGGAGCTGTTTTTT	CASIKRSTGELFF
TRBV4-2	NA	many	TRBJ2-5	TGTGCCAGCAGCCAAAGGAGGGGTTTCGAGACCCAGTACTTC	CASSQRRGFETQYF
TRBV5-1	NA	many	TRBJ1-1	TGCGCCAGCAGCCTTCGACAGATGAACACTGAAGCTTTCTTT	CASSLRQMNTEAFF
TRBV7-9	NA	NA	TRBJ1-2	TGTGCCAGCAGCTTGGCTGGAACAGCGAATGGCTACACCTTC	CASSLAGTANGYTF
TRBV6-5	TRBD1	NA	TRBJ1-1	TGTGCCAGCAGTTACACAACAGGGGGCAGCGGGCACACTGAAGCTTTCTTT	CASSYTTGGSGHTEAFF
TRBV10-3	NA	NA	TRBJ1-1	TGTGCCATCAGTGAGCCCGTTGATGTAGTAGAAGCTTTCTTT	CAISEPVDVVEAFF
TRBV5-5	NA	NA	TRBJ1-1	TGCGCCAGCAGCTTGGGGTATAGCCGGAACACTGAAGCTTTCTTT	CASSLGYSRNTEAFF
TRBV20-1	TRBD1	many	TRBJ1-6	TGCAGTGCTGCCTCCGGGACAGGGGGGGATCCCCTCCACTTT	CSAASGTGGDPLHF
TRBV20-1	TRBD2	many	TRBJ2-5	TGCAGTGCCGCGACTAGCGGGAGGGGAGAGACCCAGTACTTC	CSAATSGRGETQYF
TRBV7-6	TRBD1	NA	TRBJ1-6	TGTGCCAGCAGCCTAGGGACAGCCTACTATAATTCACCCCTCCACTTT	CASSLGTAYYNSPLHF